This T cell receptor beta chain was obtained from a study of shared clonotypes between healthy human individuals. For the study at large: Researchers drew samples from a couple of women and a few men aged 18 to 49. Findings and limits, study-wide: Shared across several donors were 4% to 5% of the naive CD4 clonotypes. Generally, naive subsets came out with larger estimated richness than memory subsets.

Sequencing used immunoSEQ multiplex PCR; TCRdb keeps in-frame clones, though not all of them. This sample has about 2.3 million clones, with around 90% found just once. V was cut by 8 bases and J by 4 bases, with 10 bases left in between. The CDR3 contains 11 residues. Germline V gives CDR1 SGHTS, CDR2 YDEGEE. Notes on this clone: The antigen is undetermined.

V usage is TRBV5-8 and J usage is TRBJ2-7; D unclear. The sample taken for sequencing was naive CD4+ T cells from PBMCs. The subset: CD45RA+ positively selected. The TCR comes from a man younger than 30 in good health. Some clones in this sample may be carry-over from other donors' samples. For the CDR3, the DNA is TGTGCCAGTACCTTCGGGTACGAGCAGTACTTC. This codes for CASTFGYEQYF.